These 28 T cell receptor beta chains were sequenced from one sample in a study of CXCR3 chemokines and chemotherapy response in bladder cancer. Each CDR3 protein gets one entry after TCRdb re-called the PCR reads with MiXCR. The sample consists of more than 4,000 distinct CDR3 sequences, approximately 15% of them appearing once. This material was collected from a patient whose treatment included neoadjuvant chemotherapy. Every receptor here comes from a human donor with bladder cancer that responded to neoadjuvant chemotherapy.

This clonotype is medium-sized within its sample. The chain couples TRBV6-2 or TRBV6-3 to TRBJ2-1; D gene ambiguous. CDR1 and CDR2 from the germline V gene are MNHEY and SVGEGT. This CDR3 has 12 amino acids. Trimming removed 9 bases at V and 0 bases at J, with 6 bases between. DNA of the CDR3: TGTGCCAGTAAGGACTCCTACAATGAGCAGTTCTTC. Translating gives CASKDSYNEQFF.

In the case of this clonotype: A far more abundant clone sits one base away, making this likely a read error. This chain links TRBV19 with TRBJ2-7, with D possibly matching TRBD1 (5 bases). The J call may not be correct, given that the DNA end is closer to TRBJ1-2. This CDR3 contains 15 residues. CDR1 and CDR2 (germline): LNHDA, SQIVND (reference sequence). The CDR3 nucleotides are TGTGCCAATATAGATCAGGGACGCGTTGACTATGGCTACACCTTC. Its protein is CANIDQGRVDYGYTF.

The genes are TRBV20-1 and TRBJ1-2; 8 bases fit TRBD1. With 4 bases clipped from V and 4 bases from J, the junction kept 8 bases outside the gene matches. Germline V lookup: CDR1 DFQATT, CDR2 SNEGSKA (reference sequence). The CDR3 is 14 amino acids. CDR3 coding DNA: TGCAGTGCTAAAATCATTGACAGGGGCTATGGCTACACCTTC. Translating it yields CSAKIIDRGYGYTF.

By sample share, this clonotype is medium-sized. This chain uses TRBV11-3 with TRBJ2-7, with TRBD1 matching 11 bases. This CDR3 has 15 residues. With V trimmed by 5 bases and J by 3 bases, 6 bases remained unmatched. Germline CDR1 reads SGHNT; CDR2 reads YENEEA. The DNA for the CDR3 is TGTGCCAGCAGCCCACGGACAGGGGGCGGCTACGAGCAGTACTTC. Encoded protein: CASSPRTGGGYEQYF.

Regarding this clonotype: A far larger clone is off by one base, so a read error is likely. The chain has TRBV6-6 and TRBJ1-1; D is unresolved. The CDR3 sequence is 14 residues long. The germline gives CDR1 MNHNY, CDR2 SVGAGI (reference sequence). CDR3 protein: CAGSERQLNTEAFF. The CDR3 DNA sequence: TGTGCCGGCAGTGAACGGCAGCTGAACACTGAAGCTTTCTTT.

The chain links TRBV20-1 to TRBJ1-6; no definite D call. Germline CDR1 DFQATT, CDR2 SNEGSKA (reference sequence). CDR3 length equals 17 residues. The V gene lost 2 bases and the J gene lost 0 bases, with 14 bases spanning the gap. CDR3 nucleotide sequence: TGCAGTGCTAGAACTGGAGCGGGGAGCTCCTATAATTCACCCCTCCACTTT. Amino acid sequence: CSARTGAGSSYNSPLHF.

This clonotype came up a few times. This chain connects TRBV2 to TRBJ1-1, with D possibly matching TRBD1 (5 bases). The V gene lost 8 bases and the J gene lost 1 base, with 8 bases spanning the gap. Germline values: CDR1 SNHLY, CDR2 FYNNEI. The CDR3 runs 12 residues. The CDR3 DNA reads TGTGCCAGCGCGGGGCCGAACACTGAAGCTTTCTTT. Its translation: CASAGPNTEAFF.

This clonotype is medium-sized (0.01 to 0.1%) within its sample. CDR3: CASSLDLGRWNTEAFF. Here the CDR3 DNA reads TGTGCCAGCAGCTTAGATCTGGGACGGTGGAACACTGAAGCTTTCTTT. The V gene is TRBV11-3, the J gene TRBJ1-1; a possible D gene is TRBD1 (5 bases). The CDR3 runs 16 residues. CDR1 SGHNT and CDR2 YENEEA come from the germline V gene. The ends were cut back, 0 bases at V and 1 base at J, with 12 bases in the middle.

A remark on this clonotype: A read error may explain this, as a much larger clone is one base away. The chain has TRBV9 and TRBJ2-2, with 8 bases that match TRBD1. The CDR3 has 15 amino acids. Germline CDR1 SGDLS, CDR2 YYNGEE. The CDR3 is CVSSETGVLAGELFF. The DNA of the CDR3 is TGTGTCAGCAGCGAGACAGGGGTTTTGGCCGGGGAGCTGTTTTTT.

This clonotype was seen many times. The rearrangement joins TRBV27 to TRBJ1-2; D is perhaps TRBD1 (5 bases). CDR1 and CDR2 (germline): MNHEY, SMNVEV (reference sequence). The CDR3 runs 14 residues. V was shortened by 0 bases and J by 4 bases, with 9 bases between the two germline ends. CDR3: CASSLSPGGYGYTF. As DNA, the CDR3 is TGTGCCAGCAGTTTATCCCCCGGGGGCTATGGCTACACCTTC.

This clonotype has a handful of counts. This may arise from a read error, as a much more abundant clone is one base away. CDR3 protein: CASSTYLDFGGPDFEIQYF. The CDR3 DNA is TGTGCCAGTAGTACATACCTTGACTTCGGGGGACCCGATTTTGAGATCCAGTACTTC. The J gene is TRBJ2-5, the V gene TRBV19; D perhaps matches TRBD2 (6 bases). This CDR3 region has 19 residues. Germline assignment: CDR1 LNHDA and CDR2 SQIVND (reference sequence).

The V gene is TRBV9, the J gene TRBJ1-2, with D possibly TRBD1 on 6 matching bases. Trimming shortened V by 3 bases and J by 4 bases, and 16 bases separated the two germline ends. The CDR3 has 15 amino acids. Germline assignment: CDR1 SGDLS and CDR2 YYNGEE. CDR3 residues: CASSGPGGIGYGYTF. For the CDR3, the DNA is TGTGCCAGCAGCGGGCCTGGGGGCATCGGCTATGGCTACACCTTC. The full variable domain, with the rest looked up from reference TRBV9 and TRBJ1-2, is DSGVTQTPKHLITATGQRVTLRCSPRSGDLSVYWYQQSLDQGLQFLIQYYNGEERAKGNILERFSAQQFPDLHSELNLSSLELGDSALYFCASSGPGGIGYGYTFGSGTRLTVV.

This clonotype was detected many times. The J gene is TRBJ1-3, the V gene TRBV6-5; D is perhaps TRBD1 (5 bases). The CDR3 spans 15 residues. Germline lookup yields CDR1 MNHEY and CDR2 SVGAGI. V was clipped by 6 bases and J by 0 bases, with 12 bases between them. The CDR3 is CASRLAGNSGNTIYF. Here the CDR3 DNA reads TGTGCCAGCAGACTGGCAGGGAACTCTGGAAACACCATATATTTT.

This clonotype ranks as medium-sized (0.01 to 0.1%). The chain couples TRBV6-2 or TRBV6-3 to TRBJ2-1; 8 bases line up with TRBD2. V trimming: 4 bases; J trimming: 9 bases; junction bases outside the gene matches: 8. The germline gives CDR1 MNHEY, CDR2 SVGEGT. The CDR3 contains 14 residues. The CDR3 DNA follows: TGTGCCAGCAGTTTCGGGACTAGTAGTAGTGAGCAGTTCTTC. Translation gives CASSFGTSSSEQFF.

This clonotype was seen at least ten times. The chain couples TRBV7-2 to TRBJ1-5; D possibly corresponds to TRBD1 (5 bases). Trimming pared 1 base from V and 7 bases from J, leaving 14 bases between. The CDR3 is 15 residues long. The germline CDR1 and CDR2 sequences are SGHTA and FQGNSA. The chain's CDR3 is CASSLEAGVEQPQHF. CDR3 coding DNA: TGTGCCAGCAGCTTAGAGGCGGGGGTGGAGCAGCCCCAGCATTTT.

This clonotype showed up just a few times. The chain couples TRBV27 to TRBJ2-7; 11 bases line up with TRBD1. The CDR3 spans 17 residues. The germline V gene encodes CDR1 MNHEY and CDR2 SMNVEV (reference sequence). Trimming took 10 bases from V and 6 from J; bases not matched to a gene: 20. The CDR3 coding sequence is TGTGCCACCCTTCCTCGCCCTCCGGGACAGGGGGGTCGCGAGCAGTACTTC. The encoded protein is CATLPRPPGQGGREQYF.

This clonotype came up a few times. This rearrangement joins TRBV6-5 to TRBJ2-1; 12 bases line up with TRBD2. The CDR3 spans 17 residues. V shed 4 bases and J 2 bases; nucleotides not matched to a gene: 6. Germline V gene sequence: CDR1 MNHEY, CDR2 SVGAGI. This CDR3 is CASSFQGTSGPYNEQFF. The CDR3 DNA reads TGTGCCAGCAGTTTCCAGGGGACTAGCGGGCCCTACAATGAGCAGTTCTTC.

This clonotype is classed as medium-sized. This sequence joins TRBV19 and TRBJ2-7; D may match TRBD1 or TRBD2 (6 bases each). This CDR3 has 15 amino acids. Germline V gene sequence: CDR1 LNHDA, CDR2 SQIVND (reference sequence). V lost 5 bases and J 6 bases, leaving 20 bases between the germline ends. CDR3 protein: CASSALGGTRPEQYF. The CDR3 DNA reads TGTGCCAGTAGTGCATTAGGGGGGACACGGCCCGAGCAGTACTTC.

In its sample, this clonotype ranks as medium-sized (0.01 to 0.1%). The chain recombines TRBV6-6 with TRBJ1-3; D perhaps matches TRBD1 (5 bases). V lost 0 bases, J lost 0 bases, and 9 bases lay in between. CDR3 length: 16 amino acids. CDR1 MNHNY and CDR2 SVGAGI come from the germline V gene (reference sequence). CDR3 DNA: TGTGCCAGCAGTTACTCGGGAACAGGCTCTGGAAACACCATATATTTT. The encoded protein is CASSYSGTGSGNTIYF.

This clonotype is medium-sized by share. The chain couples TRBV19 to TRBJ1-6; 9 nucleotides line up with TRBD1. The germline CDR1 and CDR2 sequences are LNHDA and SQIVND (reference sequence). J gave up 9 bases and V 4 bases, and 10 bases lay outside the gene matches. The CDR3 spans 16 residues. CDR3 in amino acids: CASSRFETGGASPLHF. The CDR3 nucleotides read TGTGCCAGTAGTAGGTTCGAAACAGGGGGCGCTTCACCCCTCCACTTT.

This clonotype is deemed medium-sized (0.01 to 0.1%). The chain joins TRBV19 to TRBJ1-1; perhaps TRBD1 as D (5 bases). Trimming shortened V by 8 bases and J by 4 bases, and 14 bases separated the two germline ends. The CDR3 contains 13 residues. Germline CDR1 and CDR2: LNHDA and SQIVND (reference sequence). The CDR3 coding sequence is TGTGCCAGTGGACAAAGGTCTATCACTGAAGCTTTCTTT. It is translated as CASGQRSITEAFF.

By share, this clonotype ranks as medium-sized (0.01 to 0.1%). The J gene is TRBJ1-2, the V gene TRBV6-2 or TRBV6-3, with 7 bases identical to TRBD1. The CDR3 has 13 amino acids. Germline V CDR1 and CDR2: MNHEY, SVGEGT. After removal of 6 bases from V and 4 bases from J, the junction contained 5 bases not matched to a gene. CDR3 region: CASSLPGGYGYTF. CDR3 sequence (DNA): TGTGCCAGCAGCCTTCCAGGGGGCTATGGCTACACCTTC.

This clonotype has at least ten counts. The V and J genes are TRBV7-9 and TRBJ1-2; D remains ambiguous. The V gene lost 0 bases and the J gene lost 7 bases, with 12 bases spanning the gap. CDR3 length equals 14 residues. Germline CDR1 and CDR2: SEHNR and FQNEAQ (reference sequence). CDR3: CASSLAAPLSGYTF. For the CDR3, the DNA is TGTGCCAGCAGCTTAGCAGCGCCTCTAAGTGGCTACACCTTC. Combining the CDR3 with reference TRBV7-9 and TRBJ1-2 gives the whole variable domain DTGVSQNPRHKITKRGQNVTFRCDPISEHNRLYWYRQTLGQGPEFLTYFQNEAQLEKSRLLSDRFSAERPKGSFSTLEIQRTEQGDSAMYLCASSLAAPLSGYTFGSGTRLTVV.

Within the sample, this clonotype is medium-sized. The chain carries TRBV29-1 and TRBJ2-1; D might be TRBD2 (6 bases). Trimming removed 4 bases from V and 3 bases from J, with 22 bases in between. CDR1 is SQVTM, CDR2 ANQGSEA, per germline. This CDR3 has 17 residues. In DNA, the CDR3 is TGCAGCGTTGGACTAGTCTCGGTTGGGTCCTACTACAATGAGCAGTTCTTC. It encodes CSVGLVSVGSYYNEQFF.

This clonotype is labeled medium-sized. CDR3 DNA: TGTGCCAGCAGCACGCCGCCCAGAGGGGAGACCCAGTACTTC. It translates to CASSTPPRGETQYF. The genes are TRBV7-2 and TRBJ2-5; perhaps TRBD2 as D (5 bases). The length of the CDR3 is 14 residues. Between the trimmed V and J ends, which lost 5 bases and 5 bases, there was a span of 15 bases. Germline V lookup: CDR1 SGHTA, CDR2 FQGNSA.

This sequence joins TRBV19 and TRBJ2-1; 16 nucleotides agree with TRBD2. Germline values: CDR1 LNHDA, CDR2 SQIVND (reference sequence). Germline trimming cut 1 base from V and 7 bases from J; bases unmatched to any gene: 10. This CDR3 comprises 19 residues. The CDR3: CASSIALGLAGGSPNEQFF. For the CDR3, the DNA is TGTGCCAGTAGTATAGCCCTGGGACTAGCGGGAGGGTCTCCAAATGAGCAGTTCTTC.

The rearrangement links TRBV6-1 to TRBJ2-1; TRBD1 matches at 10 bases. Germline V CDR1 and CDR2: MNHNS, SASEGT. V lost 6 bases and J lost 1; bases outside the gene matches: 6. The CDR3 runs 16 residues. The CDR3 region is CASRPGQGLSYNEQFF. CDR3 bases: TGTGCCAGCAGACCGGGACAGGGGTTGTCCTACAATGAGCAGTTCTTC.

This clonotype is medium-sized within its sample. The rearrangement links TRBV18 to TRBJ2-1; D might be TRBD2 (6 bases). The CDR3 spans 12 residues. From germline, CDR1 is KGHSH and CDR2 LQKENI. V was cut by 6 bases and J by 7 bases, with 10 bases left in between. This CDR3 reads CASSHGGNEQFF. For the CDR3, the DNA is TGTGCCAGCTCCCACGGGGGTAATGAGCAGTTCTTC.